At least ten counts were recorded for the clone carrying this TCR beta chain. No antigen is known for it. The sample originates from a study of CD8 T cells in ankylosing spondylitis. Study conclusions and caveats: Researchers report that disease-linked clones proved CD8+ and relatively rare in peripheral blood. Earlier authors reported some of these motif variants in reactive arthritis synovial fluid and blood. Blood from ankylosing spondylitis patients appeared to carry a characteristic roughly eight-variant TCR beta motif. Significantly higher representation of disease-linked clones was reported for matched ankylosing spondylitis synovial fluid.

As the method for making TCR beta libraries, quantitative 5'-RACE with molecular barcodes was used. Each CDR3 protein gets one entry after TCRdb re-called the 5' RACE reads with MiXCR. The sample shows a few hundred thousand distinct CDR3 sequences, around 24% of them seen only once. The CDR3 contains 15 residues. V dropped 2 bases and J dropped 7; count of bases not matched to a gene: 7. Germline CDR1 reads SGDLS; CDR2 reads YYNGEE. This receptor was obtained from a male donor with ankylosing spondylitis. The sample was blood, either unsorted or a sorted T cell fraction (not recorded which). The chain uses TRBV9 and TRBJ2-4, with TRBD1 matching 9 bases. CDR3 in amino acids: CASSVSGQGRNIQYF. The CDR3 nucleotides are TGTGCCAGCAGCGTCTCCGGACAGGGGAGGAACATTCAGTACTTC.